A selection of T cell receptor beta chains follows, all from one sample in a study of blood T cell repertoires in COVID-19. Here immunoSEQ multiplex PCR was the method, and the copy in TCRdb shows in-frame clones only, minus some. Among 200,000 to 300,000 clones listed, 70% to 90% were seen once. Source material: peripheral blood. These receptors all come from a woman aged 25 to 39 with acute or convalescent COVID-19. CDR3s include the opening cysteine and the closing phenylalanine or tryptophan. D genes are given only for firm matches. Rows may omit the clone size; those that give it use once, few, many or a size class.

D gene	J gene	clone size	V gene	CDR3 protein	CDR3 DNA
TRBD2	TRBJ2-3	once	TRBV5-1	CASSSTSGRAGWTDTQYF	TGCGCCAGCAGCTCGACTAGCGGGAGGGCCGGGTGGACAGATACGCAGTATTTT
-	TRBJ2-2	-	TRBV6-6	CASSYRVSGTTGELFF	TGTGCCAGCAGTTACCGGGTTAGCGGAACGACCGGGGAGCTGTTTTTT
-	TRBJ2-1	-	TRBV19	CASSIPGVIYNEQFF	TGTGCCAGTAGTATCCCAGGGGTCATCTACAATGAGCAGTTCTTC
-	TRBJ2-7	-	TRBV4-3	CASSQVGSYEQYF	TGCGCCAGCAGCCAAGTTGGGAGCTACGAGCAGTACTTC
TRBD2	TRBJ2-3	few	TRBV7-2	CASSSTSGTDTQYF	TGTGCCAGCAGCTCCACTAGCGGCACAGATACGCAGTATTTT
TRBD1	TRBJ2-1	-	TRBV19	CASRPGQSNEQFF	TGTGCCAGTAGACCGGGACAGAGCAATGAGCAGTTCTTC
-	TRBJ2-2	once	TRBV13	CASSLEAVRGELFF	TGTGCCAGCAGCTTAGAAGCTGTGAGGGGGGAGCTGTTTTTT
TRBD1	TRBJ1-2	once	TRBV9	CASSPRQGARHGYTF	TGTGCCAGCAGCCCTAGACAGGGGGCGAGGCATGGCTACACCTTC
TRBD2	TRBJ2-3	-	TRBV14	CASSQWVAGGDTDTQYF	TGTGCCAGCAGCCAATGGGTAGCGGGAGGGGACACAGATACGCAGTATTTT
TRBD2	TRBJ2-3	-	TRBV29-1	CSVRPAGTSGTQYF	TGCAGCGTTCGCCCAGCGGGGACCTCGGGTACGCAGTATTTT
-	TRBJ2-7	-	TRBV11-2	CASTLSVGGKHEQYF	TGTGCCAGCACCTTGTCTGTAGGAGGGAAGCACGAGCAGTACTTC
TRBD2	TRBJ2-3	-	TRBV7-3	CASSSLAGGGGTDTQYF	TGTGCCAGCAGCTCCCTAGCGGGAGGCGGGGGCACAGATACGCAGTATTTT
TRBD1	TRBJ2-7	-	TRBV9	CASSVGQGAYEQYF	TGTGCCAGCAGCGTAGGGCAGGGGGCCTACGAGCAGTACTTC
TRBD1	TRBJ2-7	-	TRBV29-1	CSVGTGRYEQYF	TGCAGCGTAGGGACAGGTCGCTACGAGCAGTACTTC